This T cell receptor (beta chain) was captured in a study of radiation and T cells in renal cell carcinoma. Broader study findings: From baseline, blood top tumor clonotypes peaked at 2 weeks post-radiation.

Germline trimming cut 8 bases from V and 3 bases from J; bases unmatched to any gene: 4. Germline V gene lookup returns CDR1 GTSNPN and CDR2 SVGIG (reference sequence). The CDR3 contains 13 residues. The time point denotes: blood 4 weeks post-SBRT, at nephrectomy. The treatment is: 15 Gy SBRT to primary tumor, nephrectomy 4 weeks later. Nephrectomy followed 15 Gy stereotactic body radiation by 4 weeks. The tumor was a clear cell renal cell carcinoma. This clone was observed once. Its antigen is unknown. Here immunoSEQ multiplex PCR was the method, and the copy in TCRdb shows in-frame clones only, minus some. Counted here are some 150,000 clones, 86% occurring once; the ten biggest clones make up 15% to 20%.

V usage is TRBV30 and J usage is TRBJ1-6; 7 bases match TRBD1. Sequencing used blood, obtained from a patient whose treatment included radiotherapy and nephrectomy. This clonotype originated in a woman aged 45 to 65 with renal cell carcinoma. The CDR3 DNA follows: TGTGCCGGGCGACAGGGCTATAATTCACCCCTCCACTTT. This gives the protein CAGRQGYNSPLHF.